This T cell receptor beta chain was obtained from a study of response to subunit inactivated influenza vaccine. Per germline, CDR1 SGHVS and CDR2 FNYEAQ. Trimming cost V 2 bases and J 5 bases, with 21 bases left between them. This CDR3 is built from 17 residues. General study points: Authors proposed each seasonal influenza vaccination draws in few new T cells.

In its sample, this clonotype was seen a few times. What it recognizes is unknown. MiXCR, run by TCRdb on the RT-PCR reads, gives a single entry per CDR3 protein. The sample includes about 170,000 distinct CDR3 sequences, about an eighth of them seen just once. These data were also reused for a study on T cells expressing NK-cell markers. That work contributes: It was by 5'RACE template switching with UMIs that TCR beta cDNA was made. In the group of eight sequenced donors, seven were HCMV-seropositive and one was seronegative. What restricted sorting to alpha-beta TCR T cells in several experiments was an anti-gamma-delta TCR antibody. The share of CD8+ T cells held by dominant NKG2C+ clonotypes was about 1.0-7.5% in several donors.

The clonotype comes from a man aged 45-60 years who received an inactivated influenza vaccine. Specimen: CD8+ T cells sorted from PBMCs, collected roughly 12 days after vaccination. The chain carries TRBV7-6 and TRBJ1-1; a possible D gene is TRBD1 (5 bases). CDR3 bases: TGTGCCAGCAGCTTAACGTGGCAGGGTGAAGGGGTGACTGAAGCTTTCTTT. This encodes CASSLTWQGEGVTEAFF.